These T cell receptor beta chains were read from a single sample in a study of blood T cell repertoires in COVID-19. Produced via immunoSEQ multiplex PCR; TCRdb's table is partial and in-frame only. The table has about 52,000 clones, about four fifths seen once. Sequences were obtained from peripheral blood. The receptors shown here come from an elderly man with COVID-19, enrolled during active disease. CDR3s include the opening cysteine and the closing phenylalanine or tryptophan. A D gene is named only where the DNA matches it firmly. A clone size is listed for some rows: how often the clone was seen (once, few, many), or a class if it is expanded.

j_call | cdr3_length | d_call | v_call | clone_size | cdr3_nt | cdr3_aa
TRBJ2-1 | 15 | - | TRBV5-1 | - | TGCGCCAGCAGCTTGGCCAGGGGAGCCTACAATGAGCAGTTCTTC | CASSLARGAYNEQFF
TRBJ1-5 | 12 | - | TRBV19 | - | TGTGCCAGTAGTTTCAGCGGTCAGCCCCAGCATTTT | CASSFSGQPQHF
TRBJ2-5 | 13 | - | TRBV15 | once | TGTGCCACCAGCAGAGATCTAACGGAGACCCAGTACTTC | CATSRDLTETQYF
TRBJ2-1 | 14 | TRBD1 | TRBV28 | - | TGTGCCAGCAGTTTATCGGGACAGGGCATGGGGCAGTTCTTC | CASSLSGQGMGQFF
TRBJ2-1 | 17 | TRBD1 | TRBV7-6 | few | TGTGCCAGCAGCCGGGGTACACCGGGACAGGGTAAAAATGAGCAGTTCTTC | CASSRGTPGQGKNEQFF
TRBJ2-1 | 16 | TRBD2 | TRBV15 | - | TGTGCCACCAGCAGAGATAGGGCGCTAGCGGGCAATGAGCAGTTCTTC | CATSRDRALAGNEQFF
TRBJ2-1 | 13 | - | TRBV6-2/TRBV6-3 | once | TGTGCCAGCAGTCCCAGGGGTTACAATGAGCAGTTCTTC | CASSPRGYNEQFF
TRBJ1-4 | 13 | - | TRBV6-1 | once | TGTGCCAGCAGTGAAATAAGGTTGACAGAACTGTTTTTT | CASSEIRLTELFF
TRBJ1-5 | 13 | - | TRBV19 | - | TGTGCCAGTAGGATCAGGGAAGGCCAGCCCCAGCATTTT | CASRIREGQPQHF
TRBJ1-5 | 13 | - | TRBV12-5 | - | TGTGCTAGTGGCCCAGGGTTGGGTCAGCCCCAGCATTTT | CASGPGLGQPQHF
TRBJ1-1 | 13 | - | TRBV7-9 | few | TGTGCCAGCAGCCCCGGGAGCCGCACTGAAGCTTTCTTT | CASSPGSRTEAFF
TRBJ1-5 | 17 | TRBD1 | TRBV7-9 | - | TGTGCCAGCAGCTTAGAGGGGCGACAGGGTCGTAATCAGCCCCAGCATTTT | CASSLEGRQGRNQPQHF
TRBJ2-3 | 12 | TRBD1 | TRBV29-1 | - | TGCAGCGTCGGGACAGGGGAAGATACGCAGTATTTT | CSVGTGEDTQYF
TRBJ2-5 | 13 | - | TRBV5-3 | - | TGTGCCAGAAGCTTCGGGGGAAGGGAGACCCAGTACTTC | CARSFGGRETQYF
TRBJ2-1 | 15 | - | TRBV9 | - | TGTGCCAGCAGCGTAGCCTCACTAGGAAGGCATGAGCAGTTCTTC | CASSVASLGRHEQFF
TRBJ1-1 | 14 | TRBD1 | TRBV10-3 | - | TGTGCCATCAGTGCGGGACAGCTGAACACTGAAGCTTTCTTT | CAISAGQLNTEAFF
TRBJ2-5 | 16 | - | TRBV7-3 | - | TGTGCCAGCAGCTCGGGGTCGAACTCGGCTCAAGAGACCCAGTACTTC | CASSSGSNSAQETQYF
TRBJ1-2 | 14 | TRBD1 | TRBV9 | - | TGTGCCAGCAGCCTCGGACAGGGGGCTGGTGGCTACACCTTC | CASSLGQGAGGYTF
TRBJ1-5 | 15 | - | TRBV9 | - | TGTGCCAGCAGCGTAGGTCCAGGGGTGGATCAGCCCCAGCATTTT | CASSVGPGVDQPQHF
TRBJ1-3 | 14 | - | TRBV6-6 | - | TGTGCCAGCAGTTACGGCGGGTCTGGAAACACCATATATTTT | CASSYGGSGNTIYF
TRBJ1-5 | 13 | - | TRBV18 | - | TGTGCCAGCTCACAGGGGTCCAATCAGCCCCAGCATTTT | CASSQGSNQPQHF
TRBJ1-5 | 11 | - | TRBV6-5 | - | TGTGCCAGCACGAGCAATCAGCCCCAGCATTTT | CASTSNQPQHF
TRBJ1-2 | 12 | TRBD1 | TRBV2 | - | TGTGCCAGCAATCTTAGGGACAGAGCCTACACCTTC | CASNLRDRAYTF
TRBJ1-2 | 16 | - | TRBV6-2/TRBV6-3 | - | TGTGCCAGCAGTTCACCTTGGCGGCAGGGTCCCTATGGCTACACCTTC | CASSSPWRQGPYGYTF
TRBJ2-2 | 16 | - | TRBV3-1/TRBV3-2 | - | TGTGCCAGCAGCCAAGAAAAGGGGCGGGGCACCGGGGAGCTGTTTTTT | CASSQEKGRGTGELFF
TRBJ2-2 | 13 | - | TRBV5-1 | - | TGCGCCAGCAGCTCGGGGACATCCGGGGAGCTGTTTTTT | CASSSGTSGELFF
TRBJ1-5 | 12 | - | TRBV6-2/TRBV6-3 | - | TGTGCCAGCAGTTCCTTAGACGGGACCCAGCATTTT | CASSSLDGTQHF
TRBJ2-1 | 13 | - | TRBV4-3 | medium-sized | TGCGCCAGCAGCCTGGAGGGCTGGGATGAGCAGTTCTTC | CASSLEGWDEQFF
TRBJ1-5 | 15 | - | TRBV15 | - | TGTGCCACCAGCAGAAGCACTGGGGGGAATCAGCCCCAGCATTTT | CATSRSTGGNQPQHF
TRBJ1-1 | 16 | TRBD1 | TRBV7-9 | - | TGTGCCAGCAGCTACCCGACAGGGGGTGCGAACACTGAAGCTTTCTTT | CASSYPTGGANTEAFF
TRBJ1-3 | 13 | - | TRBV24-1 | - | TGTGCCACCAGTGTGGGCGCTGGAAACACCATATATTTT | CATSVGAGNTIYF
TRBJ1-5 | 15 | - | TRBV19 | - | TGTGCCAGTAGTAGACAGCGGGACAGCAATCAGCCCCAGCATTTT | CASSRQRDSNQPQHF
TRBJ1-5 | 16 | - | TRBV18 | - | TGTGCCAGCTCACCAGTGGGCAGGGGCGGCAATCAGCCCCAGCATTTT | CASSPVGRGGNQPQHF
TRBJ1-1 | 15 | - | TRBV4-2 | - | TGTGCCAGCAGCCAAGTCGACAGGCCGGGGACTGAAGCTTTCTTT | CASSQVDRPGTEAFF
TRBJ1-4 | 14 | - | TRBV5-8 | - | TGTGCCAGCAGCTTGGGGCAGGCAAATGAAAAACTGTTTTTT | CASSLGQANEKLFF
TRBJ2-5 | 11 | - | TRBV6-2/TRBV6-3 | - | TGTGCCAGCAGTTACCGTGAGACCCAGTACTTC | CASSYRETQYF
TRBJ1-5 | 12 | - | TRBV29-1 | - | TGCAGCGCCCAGGGACAAAATCAGCCCCAGCATTTT | CSAQGQNQPQHF
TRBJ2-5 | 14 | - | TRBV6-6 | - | TGTGCCAGCAGTTACGGCAGATACCAAGAGACCCAGTACTTC | CASSYGRYQETQYF
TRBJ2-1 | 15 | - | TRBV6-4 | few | TGTGCCAGCAGATCGCAGGGTTCCCCCTACAATGAGCAGTTCTTC | CASRSQGSPYNEQFF
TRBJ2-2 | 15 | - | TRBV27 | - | TGTGCCAGCAGTCCCAGGACAGAAAACACCGGGGAGCTGTTTTTT | CASSPRTENTGELFF
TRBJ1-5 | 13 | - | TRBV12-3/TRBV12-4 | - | TGTGCCAGCAGGCGACAGGAAAATCAGCCCCAGCATTTT | CASRRQENQPQHF
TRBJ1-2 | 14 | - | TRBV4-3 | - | TGCGCCAGCAGTAAGAGGAGGGCTAACTATGGCTACACCTTC | CASSKRRANYGYTF
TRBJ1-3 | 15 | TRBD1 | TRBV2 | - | TGTGCCAGCAGTACCCAGGGGGGCTCTGGAAACACCATATATTTT | CASSTQGGSGNTIYF
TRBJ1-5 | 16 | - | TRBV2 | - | TGTGCCAGCAGAGGGAGATCTGGTAGAGGCAATCAGCCCCAGCATTTT | CASRGRSGRGNQPQHF
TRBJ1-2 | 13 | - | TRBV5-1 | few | TGCGCCAGCAGCCCGGAGGTGAGCTATGGCTACACCTTC | CASSPEVSYGYTF
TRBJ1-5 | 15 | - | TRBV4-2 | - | TGTGCCAGCACCCCACGGGAGGGAGCGGATCAGCCCCAGCATTTT | CASTPREGADQPQHF
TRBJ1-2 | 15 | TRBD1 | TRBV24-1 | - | TGTGCCACCAGCCGAGCCGGGACAGGGGACTATGGCTACACCTTC | CATSRAGTGDYGYTF
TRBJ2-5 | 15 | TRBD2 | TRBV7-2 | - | TGTGCCAGCAGCTCTAGCGGGGGGGCAGGAGAGACCCAGTACTTC | CASSSSGGAGETQYF
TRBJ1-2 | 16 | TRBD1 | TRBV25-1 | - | TGTGCCAGCACTGACATCCGACAGGGGGCAGTCTATGGCTACACCTTC | CASTDIRQGAVYGYTF
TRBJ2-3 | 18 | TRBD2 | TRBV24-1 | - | TGTGCCACCAGTGATTTGGGCCCCTTGGGGGGGGGCACAGATACGCAGTATTTT | CATSDLGPLGGGTDTQYF